This entry lists 6 T cell receptor beta chains sequenced from one sample in a study of immune characterization of retroperitoneal liposarcoma. Via MiXCR, TCRdb re-called the PCR reads, giving one row per CDR3 protein. The data show approximately 11,000 distinct CDR3 sequences, with roughly 53% seen just once and more than 9% held by the top ten. Material for sequencing was tumor tissue. The receptors were sampled from a female donor with retroperitoneal liposarcoma.

The rearrangement joins TRBV10-1 to TRBJ2-2, with D possibly matching TRBD2 (6 bases). CDR1 WNHNN and CDR2 SYGVQD come from the germline V gene (reference sequence). V lost 4 bases and J 7 bases, leaving 13 bases between the germline ends. CDR3 length: 14 amino acids. The CDR3 is CASSAVTAGGELFF. As DNA, the CDR3 is TGCGCCAGCAGTGCAGTGACAGCGGGCGGGGAGCTGTTTTTT.

The rearrangement uses TRBV24-1 and TRBJ2-1; the D is unclear. The tail of the sequence fits TRBJ2-5 better, so the J call may be wrong. The germline V gene has CDR1 KGHDR and CDR2 SFDVKD. This CDR3 spans 14 amino acids. As DNA, the CDR3 is TGTGCCACCAGTGATGAAGGGTTCCAAGAGACCCAGTACTTC. This encodes CATSDEGFQETQYF.

This chain joins TRBV6-5 and TRBJ2-3, with TRBD1 matching over 7 bases. The germline V gene encodes CDR1 MNHEY and CDR2 SVGAGI. The CDR3 has 15 residues. The trim removed 5 bases at V and 6 bases at J, leaving 11 bases unmatched. The CDR3 reads CASSIRDSLVDTQYF. The DNA of the CDR3 is TGTGCCAGCAGTATCCGGGACAGCCTCGTGGATACGCAGTATTTT.

This clonotype ranks as medium-sized. The chain links TRBV6-1 to TRBJ2-7; D may be TRBD1 (5 bases). V lost 8 bases to trimming and J lost 3 bases, with 14 bases between them. Per the germline V gene, CDR1 is MNHNS and CDR2 is SASEGT. The CDR3 sequence is 13 residues long. CDR3 DNA sequence: TGTGCCAGCTACAGGAACGGATACTACGAGCAGTACTTC. Protein sequence: CASYRNGYYEQYF.

In this sample, this clonotype turned up a few times. The chain couples TRBV7-2 to TRBJ2-5, with TRBD2 matching 12 bases. J was trimmed by 6 bases and V by 5 bases; bases with no gene match: 7. Per germline, CDR1 SGHTA and CDR2 FQGNSA. The CDR3 is 15 amino acids. The CDR3 nucleotides read TGTGCCAGCAGCGCCGATCTAGCGGGGGGGAAGACCCAGTACTTC. This codes for CASSADLAGGKTQYF. Full variable domain (outside the CDR3, taken from reference TRBV7-2 and TRBJ2-5): GAGVSQSPSNKVTEKGKDVELRCDPISGHTALYWYRQSLGQGLEFLIYFQGNSAPDKSGLPSDRFSAERTGGSVSTLTIQRTQQEDSAVYLCASSADLAGGKTQYFGPGTRLLVL.

The chain has TRBV6-1 and TRBJ1-6, with TRBD1 matching over 8 bases. CDR3 size: 14 residues. The V gene end was trimmed by 8 bases and the J gene end by 8 bases; junction bases not matched to a gene: 8. Germline V gene lookup returns CDR1 MNHNS and CDR2 SASEGT. CDR3 residues: CASEEGQAYSPLHF. CDR3 DNA: TGTGCCAGCGAAGAGGGACAGGCGTATTCACCCCTCCACTTT.